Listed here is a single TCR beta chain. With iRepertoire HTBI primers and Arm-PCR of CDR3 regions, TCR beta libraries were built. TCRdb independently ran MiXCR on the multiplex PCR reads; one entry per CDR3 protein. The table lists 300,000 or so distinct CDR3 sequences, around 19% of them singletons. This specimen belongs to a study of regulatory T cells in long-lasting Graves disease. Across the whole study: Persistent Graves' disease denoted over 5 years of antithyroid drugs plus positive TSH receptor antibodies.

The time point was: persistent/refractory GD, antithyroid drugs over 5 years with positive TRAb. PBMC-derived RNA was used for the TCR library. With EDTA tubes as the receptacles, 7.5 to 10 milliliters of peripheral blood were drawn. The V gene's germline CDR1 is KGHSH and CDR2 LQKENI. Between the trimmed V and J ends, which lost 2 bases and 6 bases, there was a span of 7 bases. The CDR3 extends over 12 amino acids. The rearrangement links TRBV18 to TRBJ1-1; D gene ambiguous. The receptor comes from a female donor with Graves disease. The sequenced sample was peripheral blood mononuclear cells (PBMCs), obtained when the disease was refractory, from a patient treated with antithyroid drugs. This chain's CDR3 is CASSPTDAEAFF. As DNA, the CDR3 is TGTGCCAGCTCACCAACAGACGCTGAAGCTTTCTTT.